The present entry profiles one T cell receptor (beta chain) with its context. Its antigen is unknown. Using immunoSEQ multiplex PCR, the repertoire was profiled, and TCRdb retains in-frame clones only, with some absent. This sample has roughly 180,000 clones, with approximately 94% found just once. This sample is drawn from a study of T cell responses to AZD1222 COVID-19 vaccine. Study results and limitations: The span of vaccine-associated CD4 TCRs extended across spike, with dominance at 160-218 and 743-854.

This CDR3 spans 19 amino acids. In germline, CDR1 is LGHDT, CDR2 YNNKEL (reference sequence). Trimming removed 0 bases at V and 2 bases at J, with 22 bases between. Sequenced here: peripheral blood, sampled 28 days after the second AZD1222 dose. This receptor was taken from an adult who received the AZD1222 COVID-19 vaccine. This chain connects TRBV3-1 (or the pseudogene TRBV3-2) to TRBJ1-2, with D unclear. The DNA for the CDR3 is TGTGCCAGCAGCCAAGATATAAGAGCAGGACTACCCCACAACTATGGCTACACCTTC. Protein sequence: CASSQDIRAGLPHNYGYTF.